The 6 T cell receptor beta chains reported below all come from one sample, sequenced in a study of T-cell memory formation after mild COVID-19. TCRdb fed the 5' RACE reads into MiXCR, producing one record per CDR3 protein. The sample includes a few hundred thousand distinct CDR3 sequences, around a fifth of them seen just once. Material for sequencing was PBMCs or a T cell subset sorted from them (not recorded which). The receptors were sampled from an adult woman who had mild COVID-19 (a few samples of this study predate the infection). Cell type and time point are not known.

The V gene is TRBV24-1, the J gene TRBJ2-3; D is perhaps TRBD2 (6 bases). Germline CDR1 KGHDR, CDR2 SFDVKD. V lost 12 bases and J lost 4, with 19 bases in between. CDR3 length: 14 amino acids. The CDR3, as DNA: TGTGCCCCCCGTCGGGGGAGCCCCCCAGATACGCAGTATTTT. Its protein product is CAPRRGSPPDTQYF.

The rearrangement links TRBV29-1 to TRBJ2-2; no firm D call. Trimming stripped 6 bases from V and 5 bases from J, with 4 bases between. Germline CDR1 reads SQVTM; CDR2 reads ANQGSEA. The length of the CDR3 is 10 residues. CDR3 in DNA: TGCAGCGTGGGTACCGGGGAGCTGTTTTTT. Its protein product is CSVGTGELFF.

The chain uses TRBV19 and TRBJ1-5; 9 bases match TRBD1. This CDR3 has 17 residues. CDR1 and CDR2 (germline): LNHDA, SQIVND (reference sequence). V shed 1 base and J 2 bases; nucleotides not matched to a gene: 6. CDR3 DNA: TGTGCCAGTAGTATAGGACAGGGGGGTTTAGGCAATCAGCCCCAGCATTTT. It yields the protein CASSIGQGGLGNQPQHF.

For this clonotype: It may be a read error: a sequence one base away is much more abundant. The chain joins TRBV9 to TRBJ1-1, with no clear D. The germline CDR1 and CDR2 sequences are SGDLS and YYNGEE. CDR3 size: 13 residues. V was clipped by 2 bases and J by 0 bases, with 5 bases between them. The DNA for the CDR3 is TGTGCCAGCAGCGTGGGGATGAACACTGAAGCTTTCTTT. Protein: CASSVGMNTEAFF.

V gene TRBV18 combines with J gene TRBJ2-1; 9 bases fit TRBD2. V trimming: 7 bases; J trimming: 5 bases; junction bases outside the gene matches: 12. The CDR3 has 16 residues. The germline V gene encodes CDR1 KGHSH and CDR2 LQKENI. CDR3 sequence: CASLRTGTSPHNEQFF. The CDR3 DNA is TGTGCCAGCTTAAGAACCGGGACTAGCCCCCACAATGAGCAGTTCTTC.

This clonotype was picked up many times. The gene calls are TRBV7-6 and TRBJ2-3; D is uncertain. Germline assignment: CDR1 SGHVS and CDR2 FNYEAQ. This CDR3 region has 14 residues. V lost 5 bases, J lost 0 bases, and 9 bases lay in between. CDR3 in DNA: TGTGCCAGCAGCCCTTCCACTAGCACAGATACGCAGTATTTT. Amino acids: CASSPSTSTDTQYF.